The T cell receptor beta chain under discussion was sequenced for a study of cytomegalovirus exposure and HLA in healthy donors. General study results and limits: Rare TCR sequences predominated, though certain public TCRs were found in many donors. The study listed approximately 160 cytomegalovirus-associated TCR beta chains. Among the CMV-associated chains, three were confirmed in vitro as specific for CMV antigens.

Libraries were prepared by immunoSEQ multiplex PCR; TCRdb keeps only in-frame clonotypes and omits some of them. The sample holds 90,000 to 110,000 clones, about nine tenths seen once. This clone was seen just once. Its antigen remains unknown. The CDR3 loop spans 14 amino acids. Germline V gene data show CDR1 as SGHVS and CDR2 as FNYEAQ. V lost 2 bases to trimming and J lost 3 bases; unmatched junction nucleotides: 0. The chain is built from TRBV7-6 and TRBJ1-5, with 8 bases aligning to TRBD1. The sequencing sample was made of PBMCs. This sequence originates from a woman aged 18-29 years in good health and CMV-seronegative. The CDR3 DNA reads as TGTGCCAGCAGCTTACAGGGGGCCAATCAGCCCCAGCATTTT. Translation: CASSLQGANQPQHF.